These T cell receptor beta chains were read from a single sample in a study of glioma-infiltrating T cells after dendritic cell vaccination. Data came from immunoSEQ multiplex PCR; TCRdb stores just in-frame clones and leaves some out. The table includes roughly 68,000 clones, 80% to 85% detected once. The input for sequencing was blood, taken before dendritic cell vaccination. All receptors come from a human donor with glioblastoma. Both conserved end residues are part of each CDR3. D genes are given only for firm matches. Some rows have no size entry. The others give once, few or many, or a class for an expanded clone.

clone_size	v_call	cdr3_length	d_call	j_call	cdr3_nt	cdr3_aa
once	TRBV6-5	14	TRBD2	TRBJ2-5	TGTGCCAGCAGCAAGGAGCGGGGGGTAGAGACCCAGTACTTC	CASSKERGVETQYF
NA	TRBV25-1	17	TRBD1	TRBJ2-6	TGTGCCAGCAGTGCCGACAGGGGCCGCTCTGGGGCCAACGTCCTGACTTTC	CASSADRGRSGANVLTF
few	TRBV9	15	TRBD2	TRBJ2-5	TGTGCCAGCAGCGGGCGGGGGGCGCTCGGGGAGACCCAGTACTTC	CASSGRGALGETQYF
NA	TRBV13	18	TRBD1	TRBJ1-3	TGTGCCAGCAGCCTGAACCCGACAGGGCGTCACTCTGGAAACACCATATATTTT	CASSLNPTGRHSGNTIYF
NA	TRBV19	14	NA	TRBJ1-1	TGTGCCAGTAGTATGCGCAGGGGAGACACTGAAGCTTTCTTT	CASSMRRGDTEAFF
NA	TRBV18	15	TRBD1	TRBJ2-2	TGTGCCAGCTCCAAACAGGGGGCGCTGTCCGGGGAGCTGTTTTTT	CASSKQGALSGELFF
NA	TRBV7-9	14	NA	TRBJ1-1	TGTGCCAGCAGGGGACTCCCGACGGGCACTGAAGCTTTCTTT	CASRGLPTGTEAFF
NA	TRBV19	14	NA	TRBJ1-3	TGTGCCAGTAGGGCCAGATCGTCTCGAAACACCATATATTTT	CASRARSSRNTIYF
few	TRBV30	15	TRBD1	TRBJ1-6	TGTGCCTGGAGCCCCAGGACAGGGGCAGTTTCACCCCTCCACTTT	CAWSPRTGAVSPLHF
NA	TRBV5-1	13	NA	TRBJ1-4	TGCGCCAGCCGACTTGACAGTAATGAAAAACTGTTTTTT	CASRLDSNEKLFF
NA	TRBV5-1	16	TRBD2	TRBJ2-7	TGCGCCAGCAGCGTCGGGACTAGCGGGGGTCACTACGAGCAGTACTTC	CASSVGTSGGHYEQYF
NA	TRBV19	15	TRBD1	TRBJ1-5	TGTGCCAGTAGCTCACGGACAGGGTGGAATCAGCCCCAGCATTTT	CASSSRTGWNQPQHF
once	TRBV18	14	NA	TRBJ2-5	TGTGCCAGCTCACCCCCGACAGCCTCAGTGACCCAGTACTTC	CASSPPTASVTQYF
NA	TRBV6-5	15	TRBD1	TRBJ2-7	TGTGCCAGCAGGCCGCGGGACAGGGCCCTATACGAGCAGTACTTC	CASRPRDRALYEQYF
NA	TRBV30	13	TRBD1	TRBJ2-3	TGTGCCTGGCTGGGACAGGGGAGGGATACGCAGTATTTT	CAWLGQGRDTQYF
NA	TRBV19	14	NA	TRBJ2-7	TGTGCCAGTAGTATCCGGGGGACGTCCTACGAGCAGTACTTC	CASSIRGTSYEQYF
NA	TRBV6-1	14	NA	TRBJ2-7	TGTGCCAGCAGGGCGGGACTCGGATCCTACGAGCAGTACTTC	CASRAGLGSYEQYF